This TCR beta chain was sequenced for a study of Ad26.COV2.S vaccination and SARS-CoV-2 variants. Generated by immunoSEQ multiplex PCR, the TCRdb table keeps only in-frame clones and is missing some. This sample carries about 440,000 clones, roughly 91% of them seen once, and the ten largest clones take around 4.2%. Treatment: around 19 received Ad26.COV2.S at low or high dose, single or two shots; 5 received placebo; per-sample allocation not given. Day 63 after the first vaccine or placebo injection was the time point for sampling. General study points: Spike-specific CD8+ and CD4+ T cell responses reportedly showed substantial breadth after vaccination.

Looked up from germline, CDR1 is SNHLY and CDR2 is FYNNEI. V lost 0 bases and J lost 4; bases outside the gene matches: 8. The CDR3 is 17 amino acids. About this clone: Its antigen is not known.

This TCR derives from a person aged 18-60 years who received the Ad26.COV2.S COVID-19 vaccine or a placebo. Sample: peripheral blood, taken in a trial of Ad26.COV2.S vaccine versus placebo. The rearrangement links TRBV2 to TRBJ2-1, with 8 bases that match TRBD2. CDR3 bases: TGTGCCAGCAGTGAAGCGCGGCTAGCGGGTACATACAATGAGCAGTTCTTC. Residues: CASSEARLAGTYNEQFF. The whole variable domain, remainder taken from reference TRBV2 and TRBJ2-1, is EPEVTQTPSHQVTQMGQEVILRCVPISNHLYFYWYRQILGQKVEFLVSFYNNEISEKSEIFDDQFSVERPDGSNFTLKIRSTKLEDSAMYFCASSEARLAGTYNEQFFGPGTRLTVL.